The clone carrying this T cell receptor beta chain was seen a single time. This sample stems from a study of technical replicates of blood from a handful of donors. The V and J ends lost 2 bases and 3 bases respectively, with 10 bases between them. Looked up from germline, CDR1 is SGHNT and CDR2 is YENEEA. The CDR3 has 15 amino acids. Profiled with immunoSEQ multiplex PCR; TCRdb holds only in-frame clones, not every one. The sample shows tens of thousands of clones, 85% to 95% of them seen only once. Sequencing input: T cells isolated from PBMCs. The V call is TRBV11-3, the J call TRBJ2-2; possibly TRBD1 for D (5 bases). The TCR sequence derives from a human donor in good health. The CDR3 sequence: CASSLPSRDTGELFF. In DNA form, the CDR3 reads TGTGCCAGCAGCTTACCTTCCAGGGACACCGGGGAGCTGTTTTTT.